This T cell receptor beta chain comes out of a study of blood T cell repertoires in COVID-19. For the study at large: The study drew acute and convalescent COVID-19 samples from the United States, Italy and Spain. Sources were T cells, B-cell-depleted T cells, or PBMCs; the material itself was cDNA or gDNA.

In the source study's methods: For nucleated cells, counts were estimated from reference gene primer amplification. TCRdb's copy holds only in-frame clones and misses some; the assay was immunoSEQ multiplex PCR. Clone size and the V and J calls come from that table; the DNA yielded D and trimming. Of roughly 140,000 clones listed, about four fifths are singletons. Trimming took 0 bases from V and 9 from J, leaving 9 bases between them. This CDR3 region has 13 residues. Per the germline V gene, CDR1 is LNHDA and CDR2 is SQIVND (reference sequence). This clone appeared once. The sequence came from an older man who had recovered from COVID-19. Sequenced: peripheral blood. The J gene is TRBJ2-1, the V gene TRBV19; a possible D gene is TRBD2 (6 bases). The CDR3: CASSIELAIEQFF. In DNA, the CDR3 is TGTGCCAGTAGTATAGAACTAGCTATTGAGCAGTTCTTC.